This TCR beta chain is from a study of blood T cell repertoires in COVID-19. Study-level information: Samples of COVID-19 (acute and convalescent) were obtained from the United States, Italy and Spain.

The assay was immunoSEQ multiplex PCR, and TCRdb's table has in-frame clones only and misses some. This table holds around 120,000 clones, more than 65% found once. Germline assignment: CDR1 LNHDA and CDR2 SQIVND (reference sequence). The CDR3 is 14 residues long. V was trimmed by 5 bases and J by 1 base, leaving 11 bases between them. The sample was peripheral blood. The chain joins TRBV19 to TRBJ2-5; D is unresolved. This TCR came from a human donor in a cohort sampled during active COVID-19. The CDR3 DNA reads as TGTGCCAGTAGTGTCGGCGGTATCCAAGAGACCCAGTACTTC. Translating it yields CASSVGGIQETQYF.